Below, 21 T cell receptor beta chains from the same sample are listed, as sequenced in a study of CD8 T cells in ankylosing spondylitis. TCRdb fed the 5' RACE reads into MiXCR, producing one record per CDR3 protein. Of 300,000 to 400,000 distinct CDR3 sequences in the sample, around a tenth were seen once. The source material was blood, either unsorted or a sorted T cell fraction (not recorded which). These receptors were obtained from a female donor with ankylosing spondylitis or in good health (not recorded which).

This clonotype was counted ten times or more. The gene calls are TRBV5-5 and TRBJ2-2; D uncertain. CDR3 size: 15 residues. Trimming pared 6 bases from V and 1 base from J, leaving 13 bases between. CDR1 and CDR2 (germline): SGHKS, YYEKEE (reference sequence). DNA of the CDR3: TGTGCCAGCATCAACACGTCTTTGAACACCGGGGAGCTGTTTTTT. As protein: CASINTSLNTGELFF.

The sample holds many counts of this clonotype. The rearrangement joins TRBV20-1 to TRBJ2-7; D is ambiguous. The CDR3 runs 12 residues. Germline V gene data show CDR1 as DFQATT and CDR2 as SNEGSKA (reference sequence). V gave up 6 bases and J gave up 3 bases, with 12 bases separating them. The CDR3 DNA is TGCAGTGCCTCTACTGAAATCTACGAGCAGTACTTC. It is translated as CSASTEIYEQYF.

The chain joins TRBV15 to TRBJ2-1; D possibly corresponds to TRBD1 (6 bases). The CDR3 spans 15 residues. CDR1 is LNHNV, CDR2 YYDKDF, per germline (reference sequence). Trimming stripped 1 base from V and 1 base from J, with 8 bases between. In nucleotides, the CDR3 is TGTGCCACCAGCAGAGCCCAGGGGTCCTACAATGAGCAGTTCTTC. Encoded protein: CATSRAQGSYNEQFF.

The J gene is TRBJ2-7, the V gene TRBV9, with 7 bases matching TRBD1. The length of the CDR3 is 18 residues. Germline-derived CDR1 and CDR2 are SGDLS and YYNGEE. V lost 0 bases and J lost 0; bases outside the gene matches: 12. CDR3 coding DNA: TGTGCCAGCAGCGTAGATGGTACCTTGACAGGGAGCTCCTACGAGCAGTACTTC. Encoded protein: CASSVDGTLTGSSYEQYF.

V gene TRBV11-2 combines with J gene TRBJ2-2, with 7 bases fitting TRBD1. This CDR3 spans 14 amino acids. Germline CDR1 SGHAT, CDR2 FQNNGV. The ends lost 3 bases at V and 5 bases at J; junction bases unmatched: 3. CDR3 loop: CASSFSRGTGELFF. CDR3 DNA: TGTGCCAGCAGCTTCTCCAGGGGGACCGGGGAGCTGTTTTTT.

The sample holds a few counts of this clonotype. This chain connects TRBV20-1 to TRBJ2-3, with 7 bases that match TRBD2. The germline gives CDR1 DFQATT, CDR2 SNEGSKA (reference sequence). This CDR3 has 13 amino acids. V lost 5 bases to trimming and J lost 4 bases; unmatched junction nucleotides: 6. The CDR3 loop is CSALRGVSDTQYF. The CDR3 DNA reads as TGCAGTGCTCTACGGGGGGTCTCAGATACGCAGTATTTT.

This clonotype was detected a few times. V and J are TRBV5-1 and TRBJ2-1; 10 bases are a match to TRBD2. This CDR3 has 17 residues. Germline V gives CDR1 SGHRS, CDR2 YFSETQ. Germline trimming cut 0 bases from V and 0 bases from J; bases unmatched to any gene: 3. The CDR3 loop is CASSLGASGSSYNEQFF. CDR3 nucleotides: TGCGCCAGCAGCTTGGGGGCTAGCGGGAGCTCCTACAATGAGCAGTTCTTC.

This clonotype occurred many times. The chain has TRBV29-1 and TRBJ1-3; weak D call: TRBD1 (5 bases). This CDR3 comprises 12 residues. V was pared by 5 bases and J by 3 bases, with 8 bases between. Germline lookup yields CDR1 SQVTM and CDR2 ANQGSEA. The CDR3 loop reads CSVQTVGNTIYF. The CDR3 nucleotides are TGCAGCGTTCAGACAGTTGGAAACACCATATATTTT.

This clonotype was detected many times. The chain carries TRBV6-1 and TRBJ1-2; D remains ambiguous. This CDR3 has 14 amino acids. Between the trimmed V and J ends, which lost 1 base and 2 bases, there was a span of 8 bases. The germline V gene has CDR1 MNHNS and CDR2 SASEGT. CDR3 sequence (DNA): TGTGCCAGCAGTGAAGGGTTGGGAAACTATGGCTACACCTTC. Its protein is CASSEGLGNYGYTF.

This clonotype was picked up many times. This rearrangement joins TRBV12-3 or TRBV12-4 to TRBJ1-6; TRBD1 is a possible D gene (5 bases). The CDR3 sequence is 16 residues long. Trimming shortened V by 4 bases and J by 0 bases, and 10 bases separated the two germline ends. CDR3 in amino acids: CASSWGGSSYNSPLHF. In DNA, the CDR3 is TGTGCCAGCAGTTGGGGCGGCAGCTCCTATAATTCACCCCTCCACTTT.

With respect to this clonotype: A much larger clone lies one base from this, so it may be a read error. A read error is likely, as this CDR3 ends without the conserved phenylalanine or tryptophan. The chain carries TRBV10-3 and TRBJ2-3; a possible D gene is TRBD2 (6 bases). The germline V and J ends were trimmed by 10 bases and 0 bases, with 14 bases remaining between them. There are 14 residues in the CDR3. Per the germline V gene, CDR1 is ENHRY and CDR2 is SYGVKD. CDR3 sequence reads: CATARDGSTDTQYL. The CDR3 DNA is TGTGCCACAGCGCGGGACGGCAGCACAGATACGCAGTATCTT.

This clonotype was observed at least ten times. This chain links TRBV20-1 with TRBJ1-2; 11 nucleotides line up with TRBD1. The CDR3 is 12 residues long. The V segment lost 5 bases and the J segment 8 bases; nucleotides outside the gene matches: 4. Germline V CDR1 and CDR2: DFQATT, SNEGSKA (reference sequence). Here the CDR3 DNA reads TGCAGTGCTTCGGACAGGGGGCTCGGCTACACCTTC. It specifies CSASDRGLGYTF.

This clonotype was counted many times. The chain links TRBV15 to TRBJ1-6; D remains unclear. V dropped 3 bases and J dropped 8 bases, with 8 bases sitting between them. CDR3 length: 13 amino acids. CDR1 and CDR2 from the germline V gene are LNHNV and YYDKDF (reference sequence). The CDR3 nucleotides are TGTGCCACCAGCAGCGGGCAGCATTCACCCCTCCACTTT. Translated, it gives CATSSGQHSPLHF.

V and J are TRBV5-1 and TRBJ2-3; 8 bases are shared with TRBD2. Trimming cost V 6 bases and J 4 bases; bases outside gene matches: 7. Germline V lookup: CDR1 SGHRS, CDR2 YFSETQ. The CDR3 is 14 residues long. CDR3 DNA: TGCGCCAGCACGGGACTAGGCGGGGCAGATACGCAGTATTTT. Its protein is CASTGLGGADTQYF.

This chain uses TRBV20-1 with TRBJ2-2; D is ambiguous. Trimming left V 6 bases short and J 2 bases short, with 13 bases between. CDR1 and CDR2 from the germline V gene are DFQATT and SNEGSKA (reference sequence). The CDR3 has 14 amino acids. CDR3 sequence (DNA): TGCAGTGCAACCAGCCCTTATAACACCGGGGAGCTGTTTTTT. Translated, it gives CSATSPYNTGELFF.

CDR3 region: CASSLSGHSSYNEQFF. The CDR3 DNA is TGTGCCAGCAGTTTATCCGGCCATAGCTCCTACAATGAGCAGTTCTTC. V gene TRBV27 combines with J gene TRBJ2-1; D gene ambiguous. Germline CDR1 is MNHEY and CDR2 is SMNVEV (reference sequence). V was pared by 0 bases and J by 0 bases, with 9 bases between. The length of the CDR3 is 16 residues.

This sequence joins TRBV5-1 and TRBJ2-2, with 9 positions matching TRBD2. CDR3 length: 16 residues. With 5 bases clipped from V and 2 bases from J, the junction kept 7 bases outside the gene matches. Germline lookup yields CDR1 SGHRS and CDR2 YFSETQ. The CDR3 DNA reads as TGCGCCAGCAGAAGGCTAGCGGGGAGCAACACCGGGGAGCTGTTTTTT. Translated, it gives CASRRLAGSNTGELFF. The whole variable domain, filled in from reference TRBV5-1 and TRBJ2-2, reads KAGVTQTPRYLIKTRGQQVTLSCSPISGHRSVSWYQQTPGQGLQFLFEYFSETQRNKGNFPGRFSGRQFSNSRSEMNVSTLELGDSALYLCASRRLAGSNTGELFFGEGSRLTVL.

There are a few counts of this clonotype. The rearrangement joins TRBV20-1 to TRBJ2-5; D not resolved. V dropped 3 bases and J dropped 1 base, with 12 bases sitting between them. Germline V CDR1 and CDR2: DFQATT, SNEGSKA (reference sequence). The CDR3 covers 14 residues. CDR3 residues: CSASPTAPQETQYF. The CDR3 DNA is TGCAGTGCTAGCCCCACAGCCCCCCAAGAGACCCAGTACTTC.

V and J are TRBV5-1 and TRBJ2-2; D call uncertain. The V gene lost 0 bases and the J gene lost 6 bases, with 6 bases spanning the gap. The CDR3 length is 13 residues. CDR1 and CDR2 (germline): SGHRS, YFSETQ. CDR3 in DNA: TGCGCCAGCAGCTTGGAAATGTCCGGGGAGCTGTTTTTT. This translates into CASSLEMSGELFF.

This clonotype was observed many times. The V call is TRBV20-1, the J call TRBJ1-2; no firm D call. The ends were cut back, 0 bases at V and 4 bases at J, with 6 bases in the middle. The germline V gene encodes CDR1 DFQATT and CDR2 SNEGSKA (reference sequence). CDR3 length: 12 residues. CDR3 residues: CSARERSYGYTF. CDR3 nucleotide sequence: TGCAGTGCTAGAGAACGGAGCTATGGCTACACCTTC.

The V and J genes are TRBV7-2 and TRBJ2-2; D remains unclear. The V end was cut by 5 bases, the J end by 1 base, with 14 bases between. Germline V gene data show CDR1 as SGHTA and CDR2 as FQGNSA. The CDR3 runs 16 residues. The CDR3 is CASSIRVGVNTGELFF. Here the CDR3 DNA reads TGTGCCAGCAGCATTAGGGTCGGCGTGAACACCGGGGAGCTGTTTTTT.